This T cell receptor beta chain is drawn from a study of blood T cell repertoires in COVID-19. The CDR3 loop spans 15 amino acids. Trimming cost V 5 bases and J 0 bases, with 11 bases left between them. The V gene's germline CDR1 is SGHAT and CDR2 FQNNGV. In the original processing: Nucleated cell counts were estimated from reference gene primer amplification. Here immunoSEQ multiplex PCR was the method, and the copy in TCRdb shows in-frame clones only, minus some. The DNA was the basis for D and trimming; V, J and clone size are from that table. Of about 220,000 clones in the sample, more than 65% are singletons; the top ten hold more than 2.5%.

The V call is TRBV11-2, the J call TRBJ2-1; D perhaps matches TRBD2 (6 bases). This TCR was recovered from a woman aged 25 to 39 who had recovered from COVID-19. The source material was peripheral blood. In nucleotides, the CDR3 is TGTGCCAGCAGCCCGGGACTCCACTCCTACAATGAGCAGTTCTTC. It is translated as CASSPGLHSYNEQFF.